This T cell receptor (beta chain) came from a study of graft-versus-host responses after intestinal transplantation. For the study at large: Tacrolimus and steroids were given for around 3 years to all recipients after anti-thymocyte globulin induction. Study-level points and caveats: GvH clones appeared in recipient marrow, some first in ileum or blood. Graft-donor T cell macrochimerism coincided with high graft-versus-host to host-versus-graft clonal ratios in allografts.

About this clone: Its target is not known.

The assay was immunoSEQ multiplex PCR, and TCRdb's table has in-frame clones only and misses some. Among more than 95,000 clones, approximately 90% were seen once, and the ten largest hold about 0.18%. Germline CDR1 and CDR2: SNHLY and FYNNEI. The V and J ends lost 5 bases and 0 bases respectively, with 10 bases between them. This CDR3 has 14 amino acids. Sequenced material: unstimulated CD4+ T cells sorted from spleen or lymph node cells, taken before intestinal transplant. The sequence came from a human donor who received an intestinal transplant. The chain carries TRBV2 and TRBJ1-2; the D is unclear. The CDR3 spells CASSWSEANYGYTF. The CDR3 DNA is TGTGCCAGCAGTTGGTCAGAAGCTAACTATGGCTACACCTTC.